This T cell receptor beta chain was identified in a study of CD8+ T cells in alopecia areata. Whole-study findings and limits: Tofacitinib significantly brought down scalp clonality and expanded CD8+ clones among top 100. Under tofacitinib, numerous expanded lesional clonotypes remained detectable in scalp and blood.

Sample treatment: oral pan-JAK inhibitor, 5-10 mg twice daily. Researchers gathered lesional scalp punch biopsies and peripheral blood from patients with alopecia areata. With respect to this clone: Its antigen remains unidentified.

This CDR3 has 16 amino acids. V gave up 6 bases and J gave up 8 bases, with 26 bases separating them. The germline gives CDR1 SGHKS, CDR2 YYEKEE (reference sequence). Reverse transcription of extracted RNA yielded cDNA, which provided the sequencing template. Clones were sequenced by immunoSEQ multiplex PCR, and TCRdb holds only the in-frame ones, with some missing. Among under 300,000 clones listed, 60% were seen once. The source is a human donor with alopecia areata. The starting material was CD4+ T cells sorted from blood, obtained around week 52, from a patient treated with tofacitinib. The chain recombines TRBV5-5 with TRBJ1-2; D is unresolved. The CDR3 region has the DNA TGTGCCAGCACCCCTCCTAGAACACAACGGAGGACGGGCTACACCTTC. Protein sequence: CASTPPRTQRRTGYTF.